One sample yielded the 30 T cell receptor beta chains listed below, sequenced in a study of T cells after yellow fever vaccination. TCRdb independently ran MiXCR on the 5' RACE reads; one entry per CDR3 protein. The sample holds around 590,000 distinct CDR3 sequences; 9% to 15% are singletons and the top ten take approximately 15%. The source material was PBMCs, sampled on the day of the yellow fever booster vaccination. The receptors were gathered from a man aged 25 to 45 who received the YFV17D yellow fever vaccine.

This clonotype was counted between two and nine times. The chain carries TRBV12-3 or TRBV12-4 and TRBJ2-7; 7 bases match TRBD1. V was pared by 2 bases and J by 2 bases, with 6 bases of the junction left unmatched. The CDR3 runs 15 residues. The CDR3 spells CASSLRRTGTYEQYF. For the CDR3, the DNA is TGTGCCAGCAGTTTACGTCGGACAGGTACCTACGAGCAGTACTTC.

The chain combines TRBV7-2 with TRBJ2-3; D is perhaps TRBD2 (5 bases). V was trimmed by 5 bases and J by 3 bases, leaving 15 bases between them. The CDR3 totals 15 residues. Germline V lookup: CDR1 SGHTA, CDR2 FQGNSA. The CDR3 bases are TGTGCCAGCAGCCCTTGGGCGGAGGCAACAGATACGCAGTATTTT. Translated, it gives CASSPWAEATDTQYF.

This clonotype came up many times. At one end the junction does not follow the germline gene, possibly because of a read error. The chain has TRBV3-1 and TRBJ1-4; no clear D gene. CDR1 and CDR2 (germline): LGHDT, YNNKEL (reference sequence). The CDR3 contains 11 residues. The CDR3: CASSQDGPRHF. CDR3 sequence (DNA): TGTGCCAGCAGCCAAGACGGGCCGCGCCATTTT.

The V call is TRBV7-9, the J call TRBJ2-2, with D perhaps given as TRBD1 or TRBD2 (5 bases each). The V end was cut by 4 bases, the J end by 0 bases, with 12 bases between. The V gene's germline CDR1 is SEHNR and CDR2 FQNEAQ (reference sequence). The CDR3 spans 16 residues. The CDR3 here is CASSSPGASNTGELFF. The CDR3 coding sequence is TGTGCCAGCAGCTCCCCCGGGGCTTCGAACACCGGGGAGCTGTTTTTT. The whole variable domain, remainder taken from reference TRBV7-9 and TRBJ2-2, is DTGVSQNPRHKITKRGQNVTFRCDPISEHNRLYWYRQTLGQGPEFLTYFQNEAQLEKSRLLSDRFSAERPKGSFSTLEIQRTEQGDSAMYLCASSSPGASNTGELFFGEGSRLTVL.

The chain carries TRBV3-1 and TRBJ1-2; D remains unclear. Trimming removed 1 base at V and 5 bases at J, with 5 bases between. Per germline, CDR1 LGHDT and CDR2 YNNKEL (reference sequence). The CDR3 runs to 12 residues. The CDR3 coding sequence is TGTGCCAGCAGCCAAGCCAAATATGGCTACACCTTC. As protein: CASSQAKYGYTF.

The V call is TRBV30, the J call TRBJ1-1; 8 positions match TRBD1. CDR1 and CDR2 from the germline V gene are GTSNPN and SVGIG (reference sequence). This CDR3 comprises 12 residues. Trimming took 5 bases from V and 6 from J; bases not matched to a gene: 5. CDR3 amino acids: CAWGQGTAEAFF. The CDR3 nucleotides are TGTGCCTGGGGACAGGGAACGGCTGAAGCTTTCTTT.

This clonotype was recorded a few times. The chain carries TRBV11-1 and TRBJ2-3; D is unresolved. Germline CDR1 and CDR2: SGHAT and FQDESV (reference sequence). With 3 bases removed from V and 0 bases from J, the gap between germline ends came to 10 bases. The CDR3 has 15 amino acids. This chain's CDR3 is CASSLISGSTDTQYF. DNA for the CDR3: TGTGCCAGCAGCTTGATTAGTGGTAGCACAGATACGCAGTATTTT. The full variable domain, with the rest looked up from reference TRBV11-1 and TRBJ2-3, is EAEVAQSPRYKITEKSQAVAFWCDPISGHATLYWYRQILGQGPELLVQFQDESVVDDSQLPKDRFSAERLKGVDSTLKIQPAELGDSAMYLCASSLISGSTDTQYFGPGTRLTVL.

This clonotype has only a few counts. V gene TRBV14 combines with J gene TRBJ1-2; D remains ambiguous. V lost 2 bases and J 8 bases, leaving 9 bases between the germline ends. Germline-derived CDR1 and CDR2 are SGHDN and FVKESK. This CDR3 contains 12 residues. CDR3 coding DNA: TGTGCCAGCAGCCAAACAGTGTGGGGCTACACCTTC. It yields the protein CASSQTVWGYTF.

This clonotype was counted between two and nine times. V is TRBV5-1 and J is TRBJ2-5; 11 nucleotides agree with TRBD2. The germline CDR1 and CDR2 sequences are SGHRS and YFSETQ. This CDR3 comprises 15 residues. V gave up 2 bases and J gave up 5 bases; unmatched junction bases: 5. The CDR3, as DNA: TGCGCCAGCAGCTTAACTAGCGGGAGTGACGAGACCCAGTACTTC. Protein: CASSLTSGSDETQYF.

This clonotype was counted only a few times. This chain links TRBV20-1 with TRBJ2-1, with D unresolved. CDR1 and CDR2 from the germline V gene are DFQATT and SNEGSKA (reference sequence). The V gene lost 3 bases and the J gene lost 5 bases, with 8 bases spanning the gap. The CDR3 is 12 residues long. CDR3 DNA sequence: TGCAGTGCTAGTGATTCCCACAATGAGCAGTTCTTC. Residues: CSASDSHNEQFF.

This clonotype was detected many times. J is TRBJ2-3 and V is TRBV18; 7 bases match TRBD2. V lost 2 bases, J lost 2 bases, and 10 bases stayed unmatched. CDR3 length equals 17 residues. Germline V gene sequence: CDR1 KGHSH, CDR2 LQKENI. In DNA form, the CDR3 reads TGTGCCAGCTCACCATCCTACGGGACTAACCCCACAGATACGCAGTATTTT. Its translation is CASSPSYGTNPTDTQYF.

This clonotype occurred a few times. The chain joins TRBV6-5 to TRBJ2-1; no reliable D call. The CDR3 sequence is 13 residues long. From germline, CDR1 is MNHEY and CDR2 SVGAGI. V lost 2 bases to trimming and J lost 6 bases, with 8 bases between them. Here the CDR3 reads CASSYGSRNEQFF. The CDR3 DNA follows: TGTGCCAGCAGTTACGGTAGTCGCAATGAGCAGTTCTTC.

This clonotype came up a few times. V is TRBV7-9 and J is TRBJ2-7; D is undetermined. V shed 5 bases and J shed 7 bases, with 12 bases lying between them. CDR1 is SEHNR and CDR2 is FQNEAQ in the germline V gene (reference sequence). The length of the CDR3 is 12 residues. The CDR3 reads CASSPKVGEQYF. The CDR3 DNA reads as TGTGCCAGCAGCCCCAAGGTTGGGGAGCAGTACTTC.

This clonotype has only a few counts. This chain links TRBV7-9 with TRBJ1-2; TRBD1 matches 10 bases. The ends lost 5 bases at V and 5 bases at J; junction bases unmatched: 11. There are 16 residues in the CDR3. The germline gives CDR1 SEHNR, CDR2 FQNEAQ (reference sequence). CDR3 protein: CASSPPDRGYQYGYTF. Here the CDR3 DNA reads TGTGCCAGCAGCCCACCGGACAGGGGGTACCAGTATGGCTACACCTTC.

Only a few counts were recorded for this clonotype. This sequence joins TRBV29-1 and TRBJ1-1; 8 bases map to TRBD1. CDR1 and CDR2 (germline): SQVTM, ANQGSEA. V trimming: 1 base; J trimming: 2 bases; junction bases outside the gene matches: 15. The CDR3 has 18 amino acids. DNA for the CDR3: TGCAGCGTTGAAGGAATTCCGGGACAGGTTTTAAGAAACACTGAAGCTTTCTTT. This encodes CSVEGIPGQVLRNTEAFF.

This clonotype was observed a few times. J is TRBJ2-1 and V is TRBV27; TRBD1 might be the D (6 bases). CDR1 is MNHEY, CDR2 SMNVEV, per germline (reference sequence). This CDR3 spans 14 amino acids. Between the trimmed V and J ends, which lost 4 bases and 10 bases, there was a span of 17 bases. The CDR3 DNA follows: TGTGCCAGCAGTTACACCCTGACAGGCAACGAGCAGTTCTTC. It encodes CASSYTLTGNEQFF.

The chain recombines TRBV20-1 with TRBJ2-3; D gene unclear. CDR1 DFQATT and CDR2 SNEGSKA come from the germline V gene (reference sequence). V was trimmed by 2 bases and J by 1 base, leaving 10 bases between them. The CDR3 is 14 amino acids. The CDR3 protein is CSARPEYRTDTQYF. In DNA form, the CDR3 reads TGCAGTGCTAGACCCGAGTATCGCACAGATACGCAGTATTTT.

This chain links TRBV20-1 with TRBJ2-1; maybe TRBD2 (5 bases). The CDR3 length is 16 residues. The germline CDR1 and CDR2 sequences are DFQATT and SNEGSKA (reference sequence). The germline V and J ends were trimmed by 6 bases and 0 bases, with 18 bases remaining between them. CDR3 bases: TGCAGTGCACTAGTCGCGGACCGCCTCTCCTACAATGAGCAGTTCTTC. Protein: CSALVADRLSYNEQFF.

This clonotype was counted at least ten times. CDR3 sequence: CASSLAWGSYNEQFF. CDR3 sequence (DNA): TGTGCCAGCAGCTTAGCTTGGGGCTCCTACAATGAGCAGTTCTTC. The chain recombines TRBV7-2 with TRBJ2-1, with no clear D. The germline V gene has CDR1 SGHTA and CDR2 FQGNSA. Trimming took 0 bases from V and 0 from J, leaving 6 bases between them. The CDR3 loop spans 15 amino acids.

The sample holds a few counts of this clonotype. The V gene is TRBV24-1, the J gene TRBJ2-3; D perhaps matches TRBD1 (5 bases). The CDR3 totals 15 residues. CDR1 and CDR2 (germline): KGHDR, SFDVKD. Trimming cost V 2 bases and J 0 bases, with 8 bases left between them. The CDR3 protein is CATSDWGGSTDTQYF. The DNA of the CDR3 is TGTGCCACCAGTGATTGGGGCGGAAGCACAGATACGCAGTATTTT.

This clonotype came up many times. The chain has TRBV5-7 and TRBJ2-7; TRBD1 might be the D (5 bases). TRBV5-7 is noted as an ORF with a role that remains uncertain. V lost 3 bases, J lost 3 bases, and 13 bases lay in between. The CDR3 runs 14 residues. DNA of the CDR3: TGTGCCAGCAGCTCGCAGGGATACGGCTACGAGCAGTACTTC. It yields the protein CASSSQGYGYEQYF.

V and J are TRBV10-3 and TRBJ2-3; D may match TRBD1 or TRBD2 (6 bases each). The V gene's germline CDR1 is ENHRY and CDR2 SYGVKD. V was trimmed by 8 bases and J by 2 bases, leaving 17 bases between them. The CDR3 covers 15 residues. CDR3 sequence reads: CAIAMGGGDTDTQYF. As DNA, the CDR3 is TGTGCCATCGCAATGGGGGGCGGGGACACAGATACGCAGTATTTT.

The chain joins TRBV27 to TRBJ1-2, with 7 bases lining up with TRBD1. CDR1 and CDR2 (germline): MNHEY, SMNVEV (reference sequence). CDR3 length: 17 residues. J lost 2 bases, V lost 3 bases, and 12 bases had no gene match. DNA for the CDR3: TGTGCCAGCAGTTTTTACCCTCGAACAGGGGTGAACTATGGCTACACCTTC. This encodes CASSFYPRTGVNYGYTF.

The CDR3 coding sequence is TGTGCCAGCAGCCAAGTCAAGGCGGACAGGGGCAACCATCAGCCCCAGCATTTT. Translating gives CASSQVKADRGNHQPQHF. V and J are TRBV14 and TRBJ1-5; 9 nucleotides match TRBD1. CDR3 length: 18 amino acids. In germline, CDR1 is SGHDN, CDR2 FVKESK. The ends lost 1 base at V and 5 bases at J; junction bases unmatched: 12. The variable domain in full, completed from reference TRBV14 and TRBJ1-5, reads EAGVTQFPSHSVIEKGQTVTLRCDPISGHDNLYWYRRVMGKEIKFLLHFVKESKQDESGMPNNRFLAERTGGTYSTLKVQPAELEDSGVYFCASSQVKADRGNHQPQHFGDGTRLSIL.

This clonotype was counted only a few times. The V gene is TRBV19, the J gene TRBJ2-1; D may match TRBD1 or TRBD2 (6 bases each). The CDR3 has 16 residues. V was cut by 5 bases and J by 2 bases, with 16 bases left in between. CDR1 and CDR2 (germline): LNHDA, SQIVND (reference sequence). CDR3 loop: CASSSPGAVTYNEQFF. For the CDR3, the DNA is TGTGCCAGTAGTTCCCCGGGGGCGGTAACCTACAATGAGCAGTTCTTC. Based on the CDR3 plus reference TRBV19 and TRBJ2-1, the full variable domain is DGGITQSPKYLFRKEGQNVTLSCEQNLNHDAMYWYRQDPGQGLRLIYYSQIVNDFQKGDIAEGYSVSREKKESFPLTVTSAQKNPTAFYLCASSSPGAVTYNEQFFGPGTRLTVL.

This clonotype was picked up many times. This chain connects TRBV5-6 to TRBJ2-2; D not resolved. The germline V gene encodes CDR1 SGHDT and CDR2 YYEEEE. The V end was cut by 0 bases, the J end by 3 bases, with 9 bases between. This CDR3 has 15 amino acids. CDR3 residues: CASSLDWLDTGELFF. CDR3 nucleotides: TGTGCCAGCAGCTTGGACTGGCTAGACACCGGGGAGCTGTTTTTT. Full variable domain (outside the CDR3, taken from reference TRBV5-6 and TRBJ2-2): DAGVTQSPTHLIKTRGQQVTLRCSPKSGHDTVSWYQQALGQGPQFIFQYYEEEERQRGNFPDRFSGHQFPNYSSELNVNALLLGDSALYLCASSLDWLDTGELFFGEGSRLTVL.

Only a few counts were recorded for this clonotype. The chain couples TRBV5-1 to TRBJ1-6, with D maybe TRBD1 (5 bases). This CDR3 is built from 15 residues. Germline CDR1 and CDR2: SGHRS and YFSETQ. Between the trimmed V and J ends, which lost 0 bases and 9 bases, there was a span of 13 bases. CDR3 amino acids: CASSLGQPRGSPLHF. The CDR3 nucleotides are TGCGCCAGCAGCTTGGGACAGCCGAGGGGTTCACCCCTCCACTTT.

This clonotype showed up many times. This chain connects TRBV29-1 to TRBJ1-2; D may be TRBD1 (6 bases). V gave up 3 bases and J gave up 0 bases, with 11 bases separating them. CDR1 and CDR2 from the germline V gene are SQVTM and ANQGSEA. This CDR3 region has 14 residues. DNA for the CDR3: TGCAGCGTTGATGGGGACACCGCTAACTATGGCTACACCTTC. As protein: CSVDGDTANYGYTF.

This sequence joins TRBV4-3 and TRBJ2-2; no definite D call. The CDR3 extends over 15 amino acids. CDR1 LGHNA and CDR2 YSLEER come from the germline V gene. V gave up 4 bases and J gave up 1 base, with 10 bases separating them. For the CDR3, the DNA is TGCGCCAGCAGCCCCGACGGTATGAACACCGGGGAGCTGTTTTTT. This translates into CASSPDGMNTGELFF.

The rearrangement links TRBV20-1 to TRBJ2-1; a weak D match, TRBD2 (6 bases). Germline assignment: CDR1 DFQATT and CDR2 SNEGSKA (reference sequence). This CDR3 region has 14 residues. Trimming removed 3 bases at V and 0 bases at J, with 9 bases between. CDR3 bases: TGCAGTGCTAGCGGGAGCCTCTCCTACAATGAGCAGTTCTTC. This codes for CSASGSLSYNEQFF.